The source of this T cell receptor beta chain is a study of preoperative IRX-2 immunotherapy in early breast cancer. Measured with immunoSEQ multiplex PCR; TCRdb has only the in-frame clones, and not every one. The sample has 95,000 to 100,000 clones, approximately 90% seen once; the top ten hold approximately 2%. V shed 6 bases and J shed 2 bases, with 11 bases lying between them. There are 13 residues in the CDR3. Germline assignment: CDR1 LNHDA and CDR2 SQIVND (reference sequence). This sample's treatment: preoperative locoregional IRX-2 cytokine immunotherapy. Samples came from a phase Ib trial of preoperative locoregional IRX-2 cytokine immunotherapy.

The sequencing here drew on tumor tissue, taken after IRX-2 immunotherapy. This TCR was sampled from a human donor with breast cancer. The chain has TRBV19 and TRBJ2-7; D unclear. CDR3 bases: TGTGCCAGTAGCCTCAGGTACACCTACGAGCAGTACTTC. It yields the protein CASSLRYTYEQYF.